A single sample gave rise to the 15 T cell receptor beta chains below, sequenced in a study of blood T cells in healthy people across ages. Primed by a sample-barcoded 5' primer and a J-beta primer mix, a second PCR proceeded for roughly 7 to 12 cycles. TCRdb passed the 5' RACE reads through MiXCR, listing each CDR3 protein once. The repertoire holds approximately 700,000 distinct CDR3 sequences, with about 32% as singletons. Sequencing was performed on blood. These receptors originate from a woman of 80 years or more in good health.

With regard to this clonotype: With a much larger clone just one base away, this may be a read error. The rearrangement joins TRBV7-2 to TRBJ2-1, with no clear D. The CDR3 consists of 15 residues. Germline V lookup: CDR1 SGHTA, CDR2 FQGNSA. Here the CDR3 DNA reads TGTGCCAGCGGCTTAGACGGTCAGTCCTACAATGAGCAGTTCTTC. Its protein is CASGLDGQSYNEQFF.

As concerns this clonotype: This could be a read error, since a much larger clone is one nucleotide away. This chain joins TRBV2 and TRBJ2-5; 10 bases fit TRBD1. The CDR3 extends over 15 amino acids. Germline values: CDR1 SNHLY, CDR2 FYNNEI. V lost 6 bases, J lost 11 bases, and 15 bases stayed unmatched. The CDR3 protein is CASSSGQGLGNEQYF. The CDR3 bases are TGTGCCAGCAGCTCGGGACAGGGGCTTGGCAATGAGCAGTACTTC.

This clonotype was counted between two and nine times. At one end the junction does not follow the germline gene, possibly because of a read error. The CDR3 region has the DNA TGTGCCGGCAGTGACTCTTCGGGGGCCCACAATGAGCAGTACTTC. Translated: CAGSDSSGAHNEQYF. This chain uses TRBV6-4 with TRBJ2-5; TRBD1 or TRBD2 may be the D gene (6 bases each). This CDR3 comprises 15 residues. From germline, CDR1 is MRHNA and CDR2 SNTAGT.

As for this clonotype: This sequence may be a read error, since a much larger clone differs from it by one base. This sequence joins TRBV3-1 and TRBJ1-2; possibly TRBD1 for D (5 bases). V lost 3 bases, J lost 4 bases, and 12 bases lay in between. The CDR3 contains 14 residues. The germline V gene has CDR1 LGHDT and CDR2 YNNKEL (reference sequence). In nucleotides, the CDR3 is TGTGCCAGCAGCCACCGGGACTGGTTCTATGGCTACACCTTC. Translation: CASSHRDWFYGYTF.

This clonotype was detected many times. V gene TRBV7-2 combines with J gene TRBJ1-5; tentatively, D is TRBD1 (6 bases). The CDR3 consists of 14 residues. Deletions cut 4 bases from V and 7 bases from J, with 14 bases between. Per the germline V gene, CDR1 is SGHTA and CDR2 is FQGNSA. The CDR3 DNA is TGTGCCAGCAGCTACGGGAGGGGGGAACAGCCCCAGCATTTT. Amino acid sequence: CASSYGRGEQPQHF.

The chain combines TRBV28 with TRBJ2-3; 7 bases align to TRBD2. The length of the CDR3 is 14 residues. Losses at the gene ends were 6 bases for V and 5 bases for J; bases not matched to a gene: 8. Per the germline V gene, CDR1 is MDHEN and CDR2 is SYDVKM. The CDR3 DNA reads TGTGCCAGCAGCCGGGGGGACCACGGAGATACGCAGTATTTT. Amino acids: CASSRGDHGDTQYF.

The CDR3 coding sequence is TGCGCCAGCAGCCAAGCGACAGGGGCGGCTCAGCCCCAGCATTTT. It encodes CASSQATGAAQPQHF. The chain combines TRBV4-3 with TRBJ1-5, with 8 positions matching TRBD1. This CDR3 is 15 amino acids long. J gave up 6 bases and V 1 base, and 5 bases lay outside the gene matches. Germline V gene data show CDR1 as LGHNA and CDR2 as YSLEER.

This clonotype has a single count. The rearrangement links TRBV9 to TRBJ2-1, with 13 bases that match TRBD2. CDR3 length: 18 residues. Losses at the gene ends were 4 bases for V and 8 bases for J; bases not matched to a gene: 15. The germline gives CDR1 SGDLS, CDR2 YYNGEE. The CDR3 DNA is TGTGCCAGCAGCTTTGGGACTAGCGGGAAATATCCTCTGGATGAGCAGTTCTTC. It translates to CASSFGTSGKYPLDEQFF.

This clonotype was seen repeatedly, ten times or more. The V and J genes are TRBV10-3 and TRBJ1-2, with a possible D match to TRBD1 (5 bases). The CDR3 has 14 residues. Germline CDR1 ENHRY, CDR2 SYGVKD. Trimming took 3 bases from V and 5 from J, leaving 13 bases between them. Here the CDR3 reads CAISDTGTAYGYTF. The CDR3 nucleotides are TGTGCCATCAGTGATACCGGGACGGCTTATGGCTACACCTTC.

V usage is TRBV9 and J usage is TRBJ2-2, with a tentative D call TRBD1 (5 bases). Trimming left V 0 bases short and J 5 bases short, with 8 bases between. CDR3 length equals 14 residues. CDR1 SGDLS and CDR2 YYNGEE come from the germline V gene. CDR3 in DNA: TGTGCCAGCAGCGTAGCGGCAGGGACCGGGGAGCTGTTTTTT. Residues: CASSVAAGTGELFF.

The chain uses TRBV6-6 and TRBJ1-1, with TRBD1 as a possible D gene (6 bases). Germline V gives CDR1 MNHNY, CDR2 SVGAGI (reference sequence). V was trimmed by 10 bases and J by 4 bases, leaving 16 bases between them. The CDR3 extends over 13 amino acids. The CDR3 protein is CANSYQTGTEAFF. CDR3 in DNA: TGTGCCAACAGCTACCAGACAGGCACTGAAGCTTTCTTT.

The J gene is TRBJ2-3, the V gene TRBV29-1, with TRBD1 identical over 10 bases. This CDR3 is built from 14 residues. Trimming at V came to 8 bases and at J to 0 bases, leaving 5 bases not matched to a gene. Germline CDR1 and CDR2: SQVTM and ANQGSEA. CDR3 in DNA: TGCAGCTACGGACAGGGGGGAAGCACAGATACGCAGTATTTT. It yields the protein CSYGQGGSTDTQYF.

This clonotype occurred many times. The chain joins TRBV2 to TRBJ2-3, with 11 bases matching TRBD2. The CDR3 length is 15 residues. Looked up from germline, CDR1 is SNHLY and CDR2 is FYNNEI. Trimming took 5 bases from V and 4 from J; bases not matched to a gene: 5. CDR3 loop: CASSYSGGVADTQYF. The CDR3 DNA reads as TGTGCCAGCAGTTATAGCGGGGGGGTGGCAGATACGCAGTATTTT.

This clonotype was observed at least ten times. This sequence joins TRBV15 and TRBJ1-5; D not resolved. Germline CDR1 reads LNHNV; CDR2 reads YYDKDF (reference sequence). The ends were cut back, 5 bases at V and 4 bases at J, with 6 bases in the middle. The CDR3 loop spans 12 amino acids. CDR3 loop: CATSAQNQPQHF. DNA of the CDR3: TGTGCCACCAGCGCGCAGAATCAGCCCCAGCATTTT.

The genes are TRBV3-1 and TRBJ1-1; D unclear. From germline, CDR1 is LGHDT and CDR2 YNNKEL (reference sequence). The CDR3 spans 14 residues. V lost 1 base to trimming and J lost 4 bases, with 10 bases between them. The CDR3 loop reads CASSQGLFGTEAFF. The CDR3 nucleotides read TGTGCCAGCAGCCAAGGACTTTTTGGCACTGAAGCTTTCTTT.